This entry features one T cell receptor (beta chain) sequence. Its antigen remains unknown. This record belongs to a study of OX40 agonist ivuxolimab in advanced cancers. Across the study: Across the patients, intravenous ivuxolimab was delivered every 2 weeks at 0.01 to 10 mg/kg.

Whole-study findings and limits: Compared with CD4+, CD8+ T cells on average had more expanded clones. In the expanded peripheral T cells, antigen specificity was never determined.

V was shortened by 4 bases and J by 0 bases, with 10 bases between the two germline ends. The CDR3 extends over 14 amino acids. The V gene's germline CDR1 is SQVTM and CDR2 ANQGSEA. Repertoires were generated with immunoSEQ multiplex PCR, while TCRdb's copy carries only in-frame clones and drops some. The sample carries approximately 100,000 clones, about nine tenths recorded once. The chain recombines TRBV29-1 with TRBJ2-1; a possible D gene is TRBD1 (5 bases). The starting material was CD4+ or CD8+ T cells sorted from blood, obtained in a trial of the OX40 agonist ivuxolimab. The receptor was isolated from an adult with an advanced solid tumor such as melanoma, head and neck, liver or kidney cancer. The CDR3 nucleotides read TGCAGCGTTGTAAACAGGATCTCCTACAATGAGCAGTTCTTC. The encoded protein is CSVVNRISYNEQFF.